This T cell receptor (beta chain) came from a study of CD8+CD57+ T cells in acquired aplastic anemia. Study-level information: Average DNA yield from sorted CD4+ and CD8+ cells was about 2.9 ug.

Patients chosen for sequencing had CD8+CD57+ cells that had expanded, as shown by flow cytometry. There was no therapy given to any patient before the blood sampling took place. Per the germline V gene, CDR1 is MRHNA and CDR2 is SNTAGT. V shed 2 bases and J 3 bases; nucleotides not matched to a gene: 4. The CDR3 runs 16 residues. Investigators profiled TCR beta VDJ and CDR3 from genomic DNA template. TCRdb redid the calling of the reads with MiXCR, one entry per CDR3 protein. The data contain 150,000 to 200,000 distinct CDR3 sequences, less than 60% of them singletons. The sequencing sample was made of sorted CD4+, CD8+, or CD8+CD57+ T cells (not recorded which) from PBMCs. This sequence joins TRBV6-4 and TRBJ2-1; 10 positions match TRBD1. The source of this sequence is a human donor with aplastic anemia. The CDR3 bases are TGTGCCAGCAGTGACAAGGGACAGGGGCTCTACAATGAGCAGTTCTTC. Its translation is CASSDKGQGLYNEQFF.